This T cell receptor (beta chain) was recorded in a study of blood T cell repertoires in COVID-19. The CDR3 sequence is 14 residues long. Germline V gene lookup returns CDR1 SNHLY and CDR2 FYNNEI. V was shortened by 8 bases and J by 0 bases, with 13 bases between the two germline ends. Clones were read by immunoSEQ multiplex PCR, and TCRdb kept only the in-frame ones, dropping some. Of more than 300,000 clones listed, about nine tenths are singletons. This chain uses TRBV2 with TRBJ1-1; a possible D gene is TRBD1 (6 bases). The sequenced sample was PBMCs or T cells enriched from blood (not recorded which). This TCR was recovered from a woman aged 18-29 years who had recovered from COVID-19. The CDR3 loop is CASFPGHLNTEAFF. The CDR3 DNA reads as TGTGCCAGCTTCCCGGGACACTTGAACACTGAAGCTTTCTTT.